These 3 T cell receptor beta chains were sequenced from one sample in a study of blood T cell repertoires in COVID-19. Here immunoSEQ multiplex PCR was the method, and the copy in TCRdb shows in-frame clones only, minus some. This table holds tens of thousands of clones, less than 85% found once. Sequencing was performed on peripheral blood. Receptors were obtained from a man between 65 and 79 years old with COVID-19, enrolled during active disease.

This clone has more than one count but fewer than ten. The V call is TRBV15, the J call TRBJ2-7; 10 nucleotides align to TRBD1. Per germline, CDR1 LNHNV and CDR2 YYDKDF (reference sequence). CDR3 length equals 14 residues. The V gene end was trimmed by 5 bases and the J gene end by 1 base; junction bases not matched to a gene: 2. The CDR3 region has the DNA TGTGCCACCAGCGGGGACAGGGGTTCCTACGAGCAGTACTTC. Translation: CATSGDRGSYEQYF.

This chain connects TRBV12-3 or TRBV12-4 to TRBJ2-5; possibly TRBD2 for D (5 bases). The CDR3 extends over 13 amino acids. Trimming removed 5 bases at V and 5 bases at J, with 12 bases between. CDR3 sequence reads: CASSDYAGETQYF. CDR3 nucleotides: TGTGCCAGCAGTGACTACGCAGGCGAGACCCAGTACTTC.

The chain has TRBV10-3 and TRBJ2-7, with 8 nucleotides matching TRBD1. Unmatched junction bases numbered 9, after V lost 3 bases and J lost 2 bases. There are 16 residues in the CDR3. The germline gives CDR1 ENHRY, CDR2 SYGVKD. The CDR3 region is CAISDAETGEAYEQYF. The CDR3 DNA follows: TGTGCCATCAGTGATGCCGAGACAGGGGAGGCCTACGAGCAGTACTTC.